This TCR beta chain was found in a study of blood T cell repertoires in COVID-19. Study as a whole: Italy, Spain and the United States were the sources of the convalescent and acute COVID-19 samples. The cDNA or gDNA used as material had been derived from T cells, B-cell-depleted T cells, or PBMCs.

Between the trimmed V and J ends, which lost 4 bases and 0 bases, there was a span of 19 bases. CDR3 length equals 17 residues. Germline CDR1 reads KGHSH; CDR2 reads LQKENI. How the authors handled the data: Estimation of nucleated cell counts was performed using reference gene primer amplification. Assay used: immunoSEQ multiplex PCR; TCRdb lists only in-frame clones, some missing. The V and J calls and the clone size are those of that table, but D and trimming were determined from the DNA. This repertoire shows tens of thousands of clones, around 79% found once; its top ten account for 24%. Sequences were obtained from peripheral blood. This TCR derives from a human donor in a cohort sampled during active COVID-19. This rearrangement joins TRBV18 to TRBJ2-7; possible D gene TRBD2, 5 bases. The CDR3 is CASSQTPESGGSYEQYF. For the CDR3, the DNA is TGTGCCAGCTCACAAACCCCAGAGAGCGGAGGCTCCTACGAGCAGTACTTC.